This section outlines one TCR beta chain sequence together with its context. Antigen unknown. Each cell subset's genomic DNA was divided evenly among several immunoSEQ plates. Sequencing used immunoSEQ multiplex PCR; TCRdb keeps in-frame clones, though not all of them. The sample consists of some 2.4 million clones, approximately 93% of them appearing once. This entry comes from a study of shared clonotypes between healthy human individuals. Study-level findings and limits: The study's rarefaction showed incomplete sorted-subset sequencing despite large depth.

Naive CD4+ cells were CD45RA-selected; the remaining cells were memory. The germline CDR1 and CDR2 sequences are MGHDK and SYGVNS. The CDR3 consists of 15 residues. The V end lost 1 base, the J end lost 7 bases, and 14 bases lay between the germline ends. The sequence derives from a man between 18 and 29 years old in good health. Some clones in this sample may be carry-over from other donors' samples. Sequenced input: naive CD4+ T cells from PBMCs. Subset of the sample: CD45RA+ positively selected. The rearrangement joins TRBV25-1 to TRBJ2-1; D is perhaps TRBD1 (5 bases). CDR3 residues: CASSEWQGVGNEQFF. The CDR3 DNA reads as TGTGCCAGCAGTGAATGGCAGGGTGTGGGAAATGAGCAGTTCTTC.